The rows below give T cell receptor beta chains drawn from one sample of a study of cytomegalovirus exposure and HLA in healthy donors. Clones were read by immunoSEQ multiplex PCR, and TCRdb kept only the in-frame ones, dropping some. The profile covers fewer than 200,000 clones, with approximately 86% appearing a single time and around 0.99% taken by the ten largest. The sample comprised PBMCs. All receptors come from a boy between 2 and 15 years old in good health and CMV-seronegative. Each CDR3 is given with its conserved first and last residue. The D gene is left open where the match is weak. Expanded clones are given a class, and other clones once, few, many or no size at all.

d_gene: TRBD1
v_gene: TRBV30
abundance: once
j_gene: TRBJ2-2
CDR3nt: TGTGCCTGGAACCGCGACAGGGGGCAAGGAACCGGGGAGCTGTTTTTT
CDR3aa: CAWNRDRGQGTGELFF

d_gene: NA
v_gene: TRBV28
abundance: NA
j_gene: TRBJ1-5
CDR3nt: TGTGCCAGCAGTCATACGGGACGGCAAAAAGGAGGGGGCAATCAGCCCCAGCATTTT
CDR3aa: CASSHTGRQKGGGNQPQHF

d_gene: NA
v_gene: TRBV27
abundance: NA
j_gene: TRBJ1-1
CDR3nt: TGTGCCAGCAGTTTAAGCGCGAACACTGAAGCTTTCTTT
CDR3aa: CASSLSANTEAFF

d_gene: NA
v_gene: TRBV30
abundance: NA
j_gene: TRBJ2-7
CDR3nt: TGTGCCTGGAGTGTACGGTTTTCGGGGTCAGAGGCGAGCGAGCAGTACTTC
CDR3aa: CAWSVRFSGSEASEQYF

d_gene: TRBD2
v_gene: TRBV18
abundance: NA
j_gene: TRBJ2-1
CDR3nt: TGTGCCAGCTCACCCACTAGCGGGGGCCCTCGGGGTGAGCAGTTCTTC
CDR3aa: CASSPTSGGPRGEQFF

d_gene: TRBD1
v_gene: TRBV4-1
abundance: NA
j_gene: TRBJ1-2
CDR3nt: TGCGCCAGCAGCCGCCCGGGACAGGATGGTGGCTACACCTTC
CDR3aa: CASSRPGQDGGYTF

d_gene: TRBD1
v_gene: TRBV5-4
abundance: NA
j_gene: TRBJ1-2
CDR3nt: TGTGCCAGCAGCTTTGGAACAGGGGGGGGCACATTGGGCTACACCTTC
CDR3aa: CASSFGTGGGTLGYTF

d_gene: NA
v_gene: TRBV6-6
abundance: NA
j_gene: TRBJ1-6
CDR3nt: TGTGCCAGCAGTCCCCGGGACATCCAATCACCCCTCCACTTT
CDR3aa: CASSPRDIQSPLHF

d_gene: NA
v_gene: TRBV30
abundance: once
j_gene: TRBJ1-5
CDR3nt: TGTGCCTGGTCCCGATCGGCTAGGGGTAGCAATCAGCCCCAGCATTTT
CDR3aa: CAWSRSARGSNQPQHF

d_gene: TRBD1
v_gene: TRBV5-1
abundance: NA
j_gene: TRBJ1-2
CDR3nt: TGCGCCAGCAGCTTAACCGGGACAGGGGATTATGGCTACACCTTC
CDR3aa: CASSLTGTGDYGYTF

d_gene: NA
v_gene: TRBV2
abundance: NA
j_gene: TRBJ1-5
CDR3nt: TGTGCCAGCAGTGCGGGAGAGCAGCCCCAGCATTTT
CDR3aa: CASSAGEQPQHF